Described below is a single T cell receptor beta chain sequence and its context. Its antigen is still unknown. The data derive from a study of chemoradiotherapy in HPV16-positive cancers. About the study: Functional T-cell assays on a couple of HPV16-positive patients' cells defined candidate HPV-specific clones and common TCR motifs. Findings and limits, study-wide: The functional HPV-specific definition rests on just a couple of HPV16-positive patients. Non-HPV-specific T cells did not expand in tumors during treatment, whereas candidate HPV-specific clones and E7-related motifs did. Better recurrence-free survival went with HPV-responsive T-cell expansion in HPV16-positive patients.

CDR3 size: 16 residues. Trimming took off 4 bases at V and 3 bases at J, with 15 bases between the two ends. The V gene's germline CDR1 is LNHDA and CDR2 SQIVND (reference sequence). Measured with immunoSEQ multiplex PCR; TCRdb has only the in-frame clones, and not every one. The sample lists some 2,200 clones, 90% occurring once. The TCR comes from a human donor with HPV-associated anogenital cancer. The chain couples TRBV19 to TRBJ2-2; the D gene could be TRBD1 or TRBD2 (6 bases each). Sample: tumor tissue, taken from a patient who underwent chemoradiotherapy. In nucleotides, the CDR3 is TGTGCCAGTAGTACGCTGCGGAGGGGGGACACCGGGGAGCTGTTTTTT. Translation: CASSTLRRGDTGELFF.